This T cell receptor beta chain was identified in a study of beta chain features in type 1 diabetes (dated by TCRdb to the late 2010s). General notes on the study: Mean age, gender distribution, total cell number and subset yield did not differ between patients and healthy donors. In the study, TCRB repertoires of sorted circulating CD4+ T cell subsets from recently diagnosed type 1 diabetes patients were compared with those of matched healthy donors. Whereas all 28 donors provided naive and central memory subsets, regulatory and stem cell-like memory subsets were isolated from just 8 patients and about eight healthy donors. Across all samples, fewer than 110,000,000 sorted cells were examined, and cell number per subset correlated strongly with RNA yield.

The research as a whole found: At VDJ recombination sites, type 1 diabetes patients had fewer insertions and more deleted nucleotides, which implies abnormalities in thymic rearrangement. HLA sub-analyses involved small numbers of individuals, so any influence of HLA type on TCRB rearrangement remained unresolved. PCR may preferentially amplify shorter templates, but because patient and control samples were amplified and corrected together, any resulting skew would affect both groups equally. Because cDNA was sequenced instead of genomic DNA, highly expressing activated cells could be over-represented, though the groups showed no difference in activation or CD3 levels. A moderate but significant shortening of TCRB CDR3 length was observed in type 1 diabetes patients in all four CD4+ subsets. The naive, central memory and regulatory TCRB repertoires appeared to resemble one another more closely among patients than among healthy donors.

The High Capacity cDNA Reverse Transcription Kit was used to reverse transcribe all of the isolated RNA, meaning that expressed TCRB transcripts were what got sequenced. Deep immunoSEQ sequencing was applied to naive, central memory and regulatory T cell samples, giving an average of approximately 3.8 million total reads per sample. After sorted cells were lysed in RLT buffer, RNA was extracted with DNase-treated RNeasy Micro or Mini kits, with the choice depending on cell number. To prevent cross-contamination, every cell subset was processed on its own, while patient and healthy donor samples were processed together. Using the immunoSEQ multiplex PCR, TCRB sequences were amplified from cDNA into 87-bp fragments spanning the CDR3 region. The amplicons were sequenced using the Illumina HiSeq platform. The published analysis was carried out like this. Synthetic template baselines were used to correct PCR bias computationally, reads within Hamming distance 2 were collapsed together, and singletons that could not be merged were discarded. Reads were aligned against IMGT to assign V, D and J genes, CDR3 length and insertions or deletions at six rearrangement sites. Within each subset, clonotype counts were normalized to the number of sorted cells before true diversity and Gini coefficients were calculated with the tcR R package. Repertoire sharing was quantified using the overlap coefficient calculated on TCRB nucleotide sequences. TCRdb limited this immuneACCESS table to in-frame rearrangements with V and J called. A share of clones is missing; checked studies link under half to unresolved V genes, and the rest is unexplained. V, J and clone size are taken as reported in that table, and D and trimming were inferred from the DNA itself. Present in this sample are hundreds of thousands of clones, 9.3% of which were seen just once. The biggest ten clones account for roughly 1% of the sample.

From each donor, a single peripheral blood sample of roughly 0.11 L on average was drawn into heparinised tubes. A BD FACSAria II was used to sort naive, central memory, regulatory and stem cell-like memory CD4+ T cells with a panel that included CD45RO, CCR7, CD25, CD127, CD95 and CD27. Purity was above 95% for every sorted population. PBMCs were separated immediately by Lymphoprep density gradient centrifugation and were stained directly, without being cultured. To minimize batch effects, samples were stained and sorted in pairs, one healthy donor with one patient per experiment. Trimming at the junction amounts to 3 bases on V and 5 bases on J, and the germline ends lie 10 bases apart. CDR1 MDHEN and CDR2 SYDVKM were looked up in the germline V gene. Including cysteine and phenylalanine, the CDR3 has 13 amino acids. Just the 39-base CDR3 DNA is kept, in frame starting at base 1. Remarks on this clone: Its antigen remains unidentified. No clone much larger than this one lies a single base away; base qualities are absent.

Sequencing was done on a sample of central memory CD4+ T cells from blood. The rearranged segments are TRBV28 and TRBJ2-5; no D gene call is confident. This receptor was identified in a man aged 25 to 45 with type 1 diabetes. The nucleotides read TGTGCCAGCAGTTTCGGTATTGTCGAGACCCAGTACTTC. It specifies CASSFGIVETQYF. This CDR3, with the reference TRBV28 and TRBJ2-5 proteins standing in past its ends, gives the full variable domain DVKVTQSSRYLVKRTGEKVFLECVQDMDHENMFWYRQDPGLGLRLIYFSYDVKMKEKGDIPEGYSVSREKKERFSLILESASTNQTSMYLCASSFGIVETQYFGPGTRLLVL.